This T cell receptor (beta chain) is from a study of control samples from healthy donors and cancer patients. The germline V and J ends were trimmed by 3 bases and 9 bases, with 18 bases remaining between them. The CDR3 has 15 residues. Germline values: CDR1 MNHEY, CDR2 SVGEGT. Clones were read by immunoSEQ multiplex PCR, and TCRdb kept only the in-frame ones, dropping some. The data hold roughly 200,000 clones, with roughly nine tenths observed a single time. This clonotype was obtained from a man aged 30 to 39 in good health. V gene TRBV6-2 or TRBV6-3 combines with J gene TRBJ2-1; D may be TRBD2 (7 bases). What was sequenced was blood. CDR3 nucleotide sequence: TGTGCCAGCAGTTATCGGGGGGCCGCATGGGGTGAGCAGTTCTTC. Its protein product is CASSYRGAAWGEQFF.